The 32 T cell receptor beta chains below all came from one sample that was sequenced in a study of blood T cell repertoires in COVID-19. Sequenced by immunoSEQ multiplex PCR; TCRdb stores in-frame clones only, minus some. The sample records 200,000 or so clones, 89% being singletons. The sequenced sample was PBMCs or T cells enriched from blood (not recorded which). Every receptor here comes from a woman aged 40-49 years with acute COVID-19.

A word on this clone: Other DNA sequences from this sample encode an identical CDR3 as well. The chain joins TRBV27 to TRBJ2-2; D call uncertain. There are 12 residues in the CDR3. V was pared by 3 bases and J by 5 bases, with 4 bases between. Germline V lookup: CDR1 MNHEY, CDR2 SMNVEV (reference sequence). The CDR3 spells CASSFRTGELFF. The CDR3 bases are TGTGCCAGCAGTTTTCGGACCGGGGAGCTGTTTTTT.

The chain employs TRBV27 and TRBJ2-7, with 12 bases that match TRBD1. The CDR3 has 18 amino acids. The germline V gene has CDR1 MNHEY and CDR2 SMNVEV (reference sequence). Unmatched junction bases numbered 19, after V lost 6 bases and J lost 7 bases. CDR3 nucleotides: TGTGCCAGCAGCAGGGGGGACAGGGGGCGGTTAGGTTCTGGGGAGCAGTACTTC. It encodes CASSRGDRGRLGSGEQYF.

V usage is TRBV28 and J usage is TRBJ2-5, with D uncertain. CDR3 length equals 12 residues. V was shortened by 4 bases and J by 3 bases, with 6 bases between the two germline ends. Germline V gene sequence: CDR1 MDHEN, CDR2 SYDVKM. CDR3 residues: CASSSPEETQYF. In DNA form, the CDR3 reads TGTGCCAGCAGTTCGCCGGAAGAGACCCAGTACTTC.

On this clone itself: The same CDR3 also results from other DNA sequences found in this sample. This chain uses TRBV11-3 with TRBJ2-1, with 11 bases fitting TRBD2. The V gene end was trimmed by 1 base and the J gene end by 2 bases; junction bases not matched to a gene: 4. Germline V gene lookup returns CDR1 SGHNT and CDR2 YENEEA. The CDR3 sequence is 17 residues long. The CDR3 bases are TGTGCCAGCAGCTTAGGAGTAGCGGGAGGGCCCTACAATGAGCAGTTCTTC. It specifies CASSLGVAGGPYNEQFF. The full variable domain, completed using reference TRBV11-3 and TRBJ2-1, is EAGVVQSPRYKIIEKKQPVAFWCNPISGHNTLYWYLQNLGQGPELLIRYENEEAVDDSQLPKDRFSAERLKGVDSTLKIQPAELGDSAVYLCASSLGVAGGPYNEQFFGPGTRLTVL.

The rearrangement joins TRBV13 to TRBJ2-3; 12 bases are shared with TRBD2. With V trimmed by 5 bases and J by 2 bases, 11 bases remained unmatched. This CDR3 spans 18 amino acids. Germline CDR1 and CDR2: PRHDT and FYEKMQ (reference sequence). The CDR3 DNA is TGTGCCAGCAGCCCAGAGGCGACTAGCGGGGGTACCACAGATACGCAGTATTTT. Protein sequence: CASSPEATSGGTTDTQYF.

The chain couples TRBV29-1 to TRBJ2-1; 10 bases align to TRBD1. V dropped 5 bases and J dropped 5; count of bases not matched to a gene: 9. This CDR3 is built from 15 residues. Per germline, CDR1 SQVTM and CDR2 ANQGSEA. CDR3 in amino acids: CSVWSPGTGDNEQFF. CDR3 DNA: TGCAGCGTTTGGAGTCCCGGGACAGGGGACAATGAGCAGTTCTTC.

V and J are TRBV6-5 and TRBJ1-5, with D possibly matching TRBD1 (5 bases). V lost 0 bases to trimming and J lost 4 bases, with 7 bases between them. The CDR3 extends over 14 amino acids. CDR1 and CDR2 (germline): MNHEY, SVGAGI. CDR3 in amino acids: CASSYSRQNQPQHF. CDR3 DNA: TGTGCCAGCAGTTACTCACGACAGAATCAGCCCCAGCATTTT.

The chain combines TRBV29-1 with TRBJ2-5; D possibly corresponds to TRBD2 (5 bases). The V gene's germline CDR1 is SQVTM and CDR2 ANQGSEA. V was cut by 1 base and J by 7 bases, with 16 bases left in between. The CDR3 totals 14 residues. CDR3 in DNA: TGCAGCGTTGAAGCTCGGGGTGGACTTGGGACCCAGTACTTC. Amino acids: CSVEARGGLGTQYF.

The chain couples TRBV6-2 or TRBV6-3 to TRBJ2-7; D unclear. This CDR3 comprises 12 residues. CDR1 is MNHEY, CDR2 SVGEGT, per germline. Between the trimmed V and J ends, which lost 4 bases and 2 bases, there was a span of 6 bases. The CDR3, as DNA: TGTGCCAGCAGTTTTCTTACCTACGAGCAGTACTTC. As protein: CASSFLTYEQYF.

The rearrangement links TRBV6-5 to TRBJ1-5, with 9 bases lining up with TRBD1. The CDR3 totals 15 residues. CDR1 and CDR2 (germline): MNHEY, SVGAGI. The V segment lost 6 bases and the J segment 2 bases; nucleotides outside the gene matches: 5. This CDR3 is CASRNRGPGNQPQHF. As DNA, the CDR3 is TGTGCCAGCAGAAACAGGGGGCCTGGCAATCAGCCCCAGCATTTT.

The chain is built from TRBV14 and TRBJ2-1, with 8 bases matching TRBD2. V shed 6 bases, J shed 9 bases, and the junction held 13 bases outside the gene matches. Germline V lookup: CDR1 SGHDN, CDR2 FVKESK. The CDR3 has 15 amino acids. CDR3 in amino acids: CASSPSGRGWSEQFF. The CDR3 bases are TGTGCCAGCAGTCCGAGCGGGAGAGGGTGGAGTGAGCAGTTCTTC.

This chain links TRBV27 with TRBJ2-3, with 7 nucleotides matching TRBD1. The CDR3 is 17 residues long. V lost 3 bases, J lost 0 bases, and 9 bases stayed unmatched. CDR1 MNHEY and CDR2 SMNVEV come from the germline V gene (reference sequence). The CDR3 loop reads CASSLFTGTASTDTQYF. CDR3 coding DNA: TGTGCCAGCAGTTTGTTCACCGGGACAGCAAGCACAGATACGCAGTATTTT.

The genes are TRBV5-4 and TRBJ1-2; 10 positions match TRBD1. Germline lookup yields CDR1 SGHNT and CDR2 YYREEE (reference sequence). This CDR3 is 18 amino acids long. Trimming took 3 bases from V and 4 from J; bases not matched to a gene: 15. CDR3 sequence reads: CASSSPIRDRGLGYGYTF. CDR3 DNA: TGTGCCAGCAGCTCCCCCATCCGGGACAGGGGACTCGGCTATGGCTACACCTTC.

This chain links TRBV7-9 with TRBJ1-2; 12 positions agree with TRBD1. This CDR3 has 17 residues. Germline lookup yields CDR1 SEHNR and CDR2 FQNEAQ (reference sequence). V dropped 2 bases and J dropped 8; count of bases not matched to a gene: 12. The CDR3 nucleotides are TGTGCCAGCAGCTTATCCCCCTCCGGGACAGGGGGCTCCGGCTACACCTTC. Translating it yields CASSLSPSGTGGSGYTF.

This clone was observed once. This sequence joins TRBV19 and TRBJ2-7, with 7 bases matching TRBD2. Trimming removed 8 bases from V and 5 bases from J; junction bases left unmatched: 12. There are 14 residues in the CDR3. In germline, CDR1 is LNHDA, CDR2 SQIVND (reference sequence). CDR3: CASGPSGLLHEQYF. The DNA of the CDR3 is TGTGCCAGTGGTCCTAGCGGCCTTCTCCACGAGCAGTACTTC.

The rearrangement uses TRBV2 and TRBJ2-5; 7 bases match TRBD2. Germline lookup yields CDR1 SNHLY and CDR2 FYNNEI. With 6 bases clipped from V and 3 bases from J, the junction kept 7 bases outside the gene matches. The CDR3 loop spans 14 amino acids. This CDR3 is CASRGGVRKETQYF. The CDR3 DNA reads as TGTGCCAGCAGGGGAGGGGTAAGGAAAGAGACCCAGTACTTC.

J is TRBJ2-3 and V is TRBV5-4, with no clear D. The CDR3 extends over 13 amino acids. Trimming pared 4 bases from V and 1 base from J, leaving 7 bases between. Germline assignment: CDR1 SGHNT and CDR2 YYREEE (reference sequence). As DNA, the CDR3 is TGTGCCAGCAGCCTAATAGGCACAGATACGCAGTATTTT. It translates to CASSLIGTDTQYF. Complete variable domain (other parts from reference TRBV5-4 and TRBJ2-3): ETGVTQSPTHLIKTRGQQVTLRCSSQSGHNTVSWYQQALGQGPQFIFQYYREEENGRGNFPPRFSGLQFPNYSSELNVNALELDDSALYLCASSLIGTDTQYFGPGTRLTVL.

This rearrangement joins TRBV9 to TRBJ2-3, with D unresolved. The germline gives CDR1 SGDLS, CDR2 YYNGEE. There are 14 residues in the CDR3. V dropped 3 bases and J dropped 3 bases, with 11 bases sitting between them. The CDR3 bases are TGTGCCAGCAGCGCCCCGATGAGTACAGATACGCAGTATTTT. This encodes CASSAPMSTDTQYF. The full variable domain, with the rest looked up from reference TRBV9 and TRBJ2-3, is DSGVTQTPKHLITATGQRVTLRCSPRSGDLSVYWYQQSLDQGLQFLIQYYNGEERAKGNILERFSAQQFPDLHSELNLSSLELGDSALYFCASSAPMSTDTQYFGPGTRLTVL.

This clone was detected only a few times. V and J are TRBV3-1 (or the pseudogene TRBV3-2) and TRBJ2-2; 10 nucleotides agree with TRBD1. Germline CDR1 reads LGHDT; CDR2 reads YNNKEL (reference sequence). The CDR3 spans 16 residues. The J segment lost 6 bases and the V segment lost 4 bases, leaving 8 bases of the junction unmatched. In DNA form, the CDR3 reads TGTGCCAGCAGCCTATGGACAGGGGGAATACCCGGGGAGCTGTTTTTT. Its translation: CASSLWTGGIPGELFF.

The chain combines TRBV19 with TRBJ2-7; 8 nucleotides line up with TRBD2. In germline, CDR1 is LNHDA, CDR2 SQIVND (reference sequence). Trimming at V came to 5 bases and at J to 1 base, leaving 10 bases not matched to a gene. The CDR3 loop spans 16 amino acids. CDR3 region: CASSPRGAGASYEQYF. The CDR3 nucleotides read TGTGCCAGTAGTCCCCGGGGAGCGGGGGCTTCCTACGAGCAGTACTTC.

This chain connects TRBV7-8 to TRBJ2-2, with 10 bases that match TRBD1. CDR1 is SGHVS and CDR2 is FQNEAQ in the germline V gene. The CDR3 sequence is 17 residues long. The V and J ends lost 5 bases and 4 bases, in that order; junction bases with no gene match: 10. CDR3 DNA: TGTGCCAGCAGCGCTAACCCGGGACAGGGGACCACCGGGGAGCTGTTTTTT. Translated, it gives CASSANPGQGTTGELFF.

The rearrangement links TRBV7-9 to TRBJ1-3; 7 bases are a match to TRBD1. Germline V gene lookup returns CDR1 SEHNR and CDR2 FQNEAQ (reference sequence). V was clipped by 5 bases and J by 0 bases; unmatched bases: 10. CDR3 length equals 17 residues. CDR3 bases: TGTGCCAGCAGCCGAGGACAGGAACTCAACTCTGGAAACACCATATATTTT. Protein: CASSRGQELNSGNTIYF.

V gene TRBV4-2 combines with J gene TRBJ2-1; 16 positions match TRBD2. The CDR3 contains 17 residues. J gave up 10 bases and V 0 bases, and 6 bases lay outside the gene matches. Germline CDR1 and CDR2: LGHNA and YNFKEQ. The DNA of the CDR3 is TGTGCCAGCAGCCAAGAGGGACTAGCGGGAGGGCGGGGGGAGCAGTTCTTC. Protein sequence: CASSQEGLAGGRGEQFF.

This sequence joins TRBV5-5 and TRBJ2-7; no definite D call. V lost 4 bases, J lost 2 bases, and 7 bases lay in between. This CDR3 region has 12 residues. CDR1 SGHKS and CDR2 YYEKEE come from the germline V gene (reference sequence). The CDR3 DNA reads as TGTGCCAGCAGCCTTCAGACCTACGAGCAGTACTTC. It translates to CASSLQTYEQYF.

Only a few counts were recorded for this clone. The chain joins TRBV29-1 to TRBJ2-6; TRBD1 agrees at 7 bases. The CDR3 is 15 residues long. The V segment lost 4 bases and the J segment 2 bases; nucleotides outside the gene matches: 5. From germline, CDR1 is SQVTM and CDR2 ANQGSEA. CDR3 protein: CSVAAGTAGANVLTF. CDR3 in DNA: TGCAGCGTTGCTGCCGGGACAGCTGGGGCCAACGTCCTGACTTTC.

The chain joins TRBV18 to TRBJ1-1; D remains unclear. Germline V lookup: CDR1 KGHSH, CDR2 LQKENI. The length of the CDR3 is 14 residues. Trimming took 0 bases from V and 8 from J, leaving 13 bases between them. CDR3 sequence: CASSPPAGSGEAFF. The CDR3, as DNA: TGTGCCAGCTCACCACCTGCGGGTTCGGGAGAAGCTTTCTTT.

The chain carries TRBV5-1 and TRBJ1-1; D remains unclear. The CDR3 runs to 13 residues. The V end was cut by 4 bases, the J end by 8 bases, with 15 bases between. The germline gives CDR1 SGHRS, CDR2 YFSETQ. This CDR3 reads CASSPEGPREAFF. CDR3 coding DNA: TGCGCCAGCAGCCCGGAGGGCCCCAGAGAAGCTTTCTTT.

The chain recombines TRBV20-1 with TRBJ2-3; D remains ambiguous. Germline-derived CDR1 and CDR2 are DFQATT and SNEGSKA (reference sequence). V lost 2 bases, J lost 7 bases, and 4 bases lay in between. The CDR3 runs 10 residues. The CDR3 sequence: CSARFNTQYF. CDR3 nucleotide sequence: TGCAGTGCTAGATTCAATACGCAGTATTTT.

This chain uses TRBV4-1 with TRBJ2-1; the match to TRBD1 covers 7 bases. CDR3 length: 15 amino acids. V gave up 3 bases and J gave up 7 bases; unmatched junction bases: 9. Germline loops: CDR1 MGHRA, CDR2 YSYEKL. CDR3 bases: TGCGCCAGCAGCCATCGCCGGGACAGCCAAAATGAGCAGTTCTTC. Its protein product is CASSHRRDSQNEQFF.

This clone was seen a single time. The gene calls are TRBV3-1 (or the pseudogene TRBV3-2) and TRBJ1-5, with D hard to call. Germline V gene lookup returns CDR1 LGHDT and CDR2 YNNKEL (reference sequence). V was clipped by 1 base and J by 2 bases, with 18 bases between them. The length of the CDR3 is 18 residues. The CDR3 nucleotides read TGTGCCAGCAGCCAAGTCACTAAGGTCCTACAAGGCAATCAGCCCCAGCATTTT. It codes for CASSQVTKVLQGNQPQHF.

The chain has TRBV7-8 and TRBJ2-3; 13 bases are a match to TRBD2. V gave up 3 bases and J gave up 0 bases; unmatched junction bases: 9. The germline V gene has CDR1 SGHVS and CDR2 FQNEAQ. The CDR3 length is 19 residues. CDR3 region: CASSLLRTSGGRSTDTQYF. The CDR3 DNA is TGTGCCAGCAGCTTGCTTAGGACTAGCGGGGGCCGGAGCACAGATACGCAGTATTTT. Complete variable domain (other parts from reference TRBV7-8 and TRBJ2-3): GAGVSQSPRYKVAKRGQDVALRCDPISGHVSLFWYQQALGQGPEFLTYFQNEAQLDKSGLPSDRFFAERPEGSVSTLKIQRTQQEDSAVYLCASSLLRTSGGRSTDTQYFGPGTRLTVL.

The genes are TRBV3-1 (or the pseudogene TRBV3-2) and TRBJ2-7; tentatively, D is TRBD1 (6 bases). Germline CDR1 is LGHDT and CDR2 is YNNKEL (reference sequence). This CDR3 has 16 amino acids. The V end lost 1 base, the J end lost 3 bases, and 16 bases lay between the germline ends. The CDR3 nucleotides are TGTGCCAGCAGCCAAGTCGGGGACAACCGCGGCTACGAGCAGTACTTC. The encoded protein is CASSQVGDNRGYEQYF.